This T cell receptor beta chain emerged from a study of cytomegalovirus exposure and HLA in healthy donors. Study-wide points: An observed cluster of highly shared sequence variants was recorded as a likely sequencing artifact. Reportedly, HLA-A and HLA-B alleles of most subjects were accurately predicted from TCR beta.

PCR employed 60 Vbeta and 13 Jbeta primers. Per the original methods: It was a later analysis that counted 83 million or so unique TCR beta chains, of which roughly 10 million were shared. Here immunoSEQ multiplex PCR was the method, and the copy in TCRdb shows in-frame clones only, minus some. That table is the source of V, J and clone size, and D and trimming were worked out from the DNA. In the table there are around 110,000 clones, around two thirds of which are singletons. This CDR3 comprises 14 residues. Germline V CDR1 and CDR2: SGDLS, YYNGEE. Trimming shortened V by 0 bases and J by 7 bases, and 11 bases separated the two germline ends. In the case of this clone: No antigen is known for it.

The sequenced sample consisted of PBMCs. The genes are TRBV9 and TRBJ1-5; D is ambiguous. The receptor's source is a woman in her forties in good health and CMV-seropositive. The CDR3 region is CASSVDSFTQPQHF. Here the CDR3 DNA reads TGTGCCAGCAGCGTAGATAGCTTTACGCAGCCCCAGCATTTT.